This T cell receptor (beta chain) was sequenced for a study of cytomegalovirus exposure and HLA in healthy donors (TCRdb year 2017). Study-level background: According to an earlier analysis of around 600 of the donors, about 170 million T cells yielded 117 million unique TCR beta sequences and about 300 Gb of sequence data. An early release that covered roughly 600 HLA-typed donors contained around 300 gigabases of sequencing data and roughly 84 million unique TCR sequences. Among the roughly 400 genotyped donors, approximately 76% belonged to the genetic ancestry cluster associated with self-reported Caucasian donors. The study aimed to test whether cataloging public T cell receptors could reveal signatures of past pathogen exposure. The study used immunosequencing to profile the T cell repertoires of 600 to 850 subjects and linked those repertoires to cytomegalovirus serostatus. Besides the first cohort of roughly 700 subjects, a separate validation cohort made up of 120 different subjects was used. To predict cytomegalovirus infection status, the study combined high-throughput TCR immunosequencing, statistical association of individual TCRs with disease status, and machine learning. In a later analysis, previously published TCR beta repertoires from fewer than 750 donors were re-analyzed and high-resolution HLA genotyping was added so that TCR occurrence patterns could be studied. The later analysis used no new phenotypic data to find candidate immune exposures, relying instead on TCR beta sequences and their occurrence across donors. An earlier analysis of 587 of the donors used high-throughput TCR beta sequencing to judge whether each TCR beta V gene segment behaved as functional or pseudogenic. Alongside the repertoire data, information on donor age, sex, ethnicity and CMV serostatus was compiled. A later genetic analysis used genome-wide SNP genotypes for about 55% of the 666 donors, treating that subset as a discovery cohort. Every repertoire in the discovery cohort had been generated on one and the same sequencing platform. Class I and class II HLA loci were covered by the typing at four-digit resolution. The number of typed donors differed by locus: about 629-630 for A, B, C, DRB1 and DQB1; 522 for DQA1; approximately 600 for DPA1; and roughly 490 for DPB1. Four or five DR-DQ haplotypes were handled as single units for association and clustering because linkage in the cohort was strong. Across roughly 420 genotyped donors of the cohort, an average of about 200,000 unique TCR beta nucleotide sequences per donor were sequenced, and around 19% of those sequences were non-productive. Overall results and qualifications from the work: A further reported finding was that TCR beta sequences accurately predicted the HLA-A and HLA-B alleles for most subjects in the first cohort. Linkage disequilibrium might explain the correlated functional status among segregating V segments, but an unknown experimental factor could not be excluded. HLA typing was unavailable for some donors at each locus, so association tests used only the typed subset. In both the original and validation cohorts, the classifier was reported to diagnose cytomegalovirus status with high specificity and sensitivity. In an earlier analysis of approximately 590 of the donors, most TCR beta V segments appeared in productive rearrangements about 87% or about 30% of the time, broadly matching IMGT annotations. Sequencing depth was assumed to be roughly uniform across donors in the presence/absence analyses, though that assumption may not hold. Some IMGT-functional V segments, including TRBV6-2 and TRBV6-3, could not be distinguished by the 87-base-pair reads and were therefore excluded. Assigning TCR associations to individual alleles was difficult when HLA alleles, especially DR and DQ, strongly co-occurred. A group of highly shared sequence variants was considered likely to be a technical artifact of the sequencing pipeline. A later analysis found that HLA-associated TCR beta chains were more clonally expanded and had lower generation probabilities than equally common non-associated chains. The authors suggested that the approach could potentially be extended to other disease states and immunological phenotypes. The study gave a list of some 150 TCR beta chains associated with cytomegalovirus. In a later analysis, most CMV-associated TCR beta chains were found to appear HLA-restricted, with HLA associations seemingly driven largely by CMV exposure. A later analysis found that TCR association rates varied across HLA loci, with DRB1 alleles showing the most associated TCRs and HLA-C alleles the fewest. According to a later genetic analysis, donors in an Asian-associated ancestry cluster had fewer N-insertions in productive TCRs than the approximately 610-donor mean. In a later analysis, about 16,000 TCR beta sequences were associated with specific HLA alleles at a false discovery rate of 0.05. For the cohort, immune exposure information was limited to CMV serostatus. In a later genetic analysis, a missense DCLRE1C variant was associated with V-gene and J-gene trimming of TCR beta chains, and the association was replicated in an independent cohort. Because counts were too low, around 18 rarely observed V segments, including chromosome 9 orphons, were left out of the earlier analysis of over 550 of the donors. Most TCR sequences were seen in very few donors, while some public TCRs were found in many individuals. The cohort was sequenced for TCR beta chains only, and without alpha or paired-chain data the features that could be detected were limited. Three of the identified cytomegalovirus-associated TCR beta chains were confirmed in vitro to be specific for cytomegalovirus antigens. In a later analysis, several top co-occurrence clusters were reported to appear linked to parvovirus B19, influenza, CMV and Epstein-Barr virus.

Libraries were built with the immunoSEQ multiplex PCR assay. A mixture of 60 forward primers for TCR Vbeta segments and 13 reverse primers for TCR Jbeta segments was used in the multiplex PCR. A multiplex PCR assay on genomic DNA amplified the CDR3 region of rearranged TCR beta genes. On the Illumina HiSeq System, the amplified TCR beta libraries were sequenced as 87-base-pair reads. Per the original workflow: A later analysis counted about 76 million unique TCR beta chains across the approximately 700 repertoires, and some 12 million of these chains were shared by at least two donors. Raw reads were error-corrected and collapsed into unique sequences by a nearest-neighbor algorithm in which closely related sequences were merged to remove PCR and sequencing errors. CDR3 sequences were aligned to IMGT reference sequences to assign V, D and J gene segments. For a sequence to be retained, a match of at least six nucleotides to both a V gene segment and a J gene segment was required. A rearrangement was called productive if the CDR3 had no stop codons and remained in frame with V and J, and every other rearrangement was called non-productive. CDR3 was defined by IMGT convention, running from the second conserved V-encoded cysteine to the conserved J-encoded phenylalanine. The earlier analysis of 587 of the donors excluded any sequence lacking an unambiguous match to a single V gene segment. An earlier analysis of several hundred of the donors called V segments functional above 56.7% productive rearrangements and segregating when the between-donor standard deviation exceeded 5%. To diagnose cytomegalovirus status from the catalog of TCR beta chain sequences, a statistical classification framework was built. In a later analysis, V and J genes were assigned by comparing TCR nucleotide sequences against IMGT/GENE-DB human TR gene sequences. A later analysis assigned CDR3 sequences and most-parsimonious VDJ recombination scenarios with the TCRdist pipeline. A later analysis defined each TCR beta chain by its CDR3 amino acid sequence plus V-gene family, and excluded reads lacking a unique V-gene family. As a way to deal with suspected cross-contamination and a sequencing artifact, a later analysis dropped approximately 590 nucleotide sequences that were highly shared and had low generation probability. In a later analysis, a clonal expansion index was calculated for each public chain from normalized within-repertoire ranks of inferred template counts. A later analysis computed generation probabilities with a VDJ recombination model fitted to out-of-frame rearrangements, and checked the results against IGoR. A later analysis scored TCR-TCR, TCR-HLA and TCR-CMV co-occurrence with hypergeometric tests, applying a repertoire-size bias correction to TCR pairs. False discovery rates were estimated in a later analysis by permuting HLA or CMV assignments 20 times. In a later analysis, co-occurring TCRs were grouped with DBSCAN, and TCRdist sequence similarity was added when clustering was performed within HLA-allele-positive subsets. For co-occurrence clustering, repertoires with fewer than 30,000 or more than 120,000 public chains were excluded, along with a handful of repertoires with anomalous nucleotide sharing. Held by TCRdb, this immuneACCESS table contains in-frame sequences only and omits some clones. Under half of the omission traces to an unresolved V gene where checked; the cause of the rest is unknown. V, J and clone size were drawn from that table, and D and trimming were deduced from the DNA. This sample lists roughly 130,000 clones; around 74% were detected once. Jointly, the top ten make up approximately 6% of the sample.

The cohort was made up of approximately 670 healthy bone marrow donors. At the time of sampling, every cohort member was nominally healthy, though immune exposures that went unrecorded were likely present. The donor tested CMV seropositive and was one of the 289 seropositive cohort members. Every donor gave a peripheral blood sample, and the peripheral blood mononuclear cells from that sample were used for TCR beta sequencing. The Qiagen DNeasy Blood Extraction Kit was used to extract genomic DNA from the blood cell samples. A note on this clone: It lacks a known antigen. No base-level quality is on record; no much larger clone is a single base apart.

Spanning cysteine to phenylalanine, the CDR3 consists of 12 amino acids. Only the CDR3 region is kept as DNA, spanning 36 bases read in frame from base 1. V was cut back by 7 bases and J by 6 bases, leaving a gap of 12 bases between them. Looking up the germline V gene yields CDR1 SQVTM and CDR2 ANQGSEA. The receptor was derived from a woman aged 45 to 65 in good health and CMV-seropositive. This receptor chain uses TRBV29-1 and TRBJ1-4, with a tentative D gene TRBD1 over 6 matching bases. The material sequenced was PBMCs. The DNA sequence is TGCAGCGCATCACAGGGAGATGAAAAACTGTTTTTT. This yields the protein CSASQGDEKLFF. Full variable domain (CDR3 extended with the reference TRBV29-1 and TRBJ1-4 proteins): SAVISQKPSRDICQRGTSLTIQCQVDSQVTMMFWYRQQPGQSLTLIATANQGSEATYESGFVIDKFPISRPNLTFSTLTVSNMSPEDSSIYLCSASQGDEKLFFGSGTQLSVL.